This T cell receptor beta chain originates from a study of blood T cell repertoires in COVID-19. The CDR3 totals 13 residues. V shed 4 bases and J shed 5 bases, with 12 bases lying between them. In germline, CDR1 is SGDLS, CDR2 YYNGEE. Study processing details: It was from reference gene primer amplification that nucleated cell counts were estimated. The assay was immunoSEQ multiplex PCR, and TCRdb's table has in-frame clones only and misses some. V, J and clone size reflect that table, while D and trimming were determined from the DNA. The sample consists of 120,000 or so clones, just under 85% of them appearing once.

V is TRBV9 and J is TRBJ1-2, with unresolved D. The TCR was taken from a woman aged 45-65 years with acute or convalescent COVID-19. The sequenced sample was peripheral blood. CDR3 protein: CASSYLPGYGYTF. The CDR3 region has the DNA TGTGCCAGCAGCTACCTGCCAGGATATGGCTACACCTTC.